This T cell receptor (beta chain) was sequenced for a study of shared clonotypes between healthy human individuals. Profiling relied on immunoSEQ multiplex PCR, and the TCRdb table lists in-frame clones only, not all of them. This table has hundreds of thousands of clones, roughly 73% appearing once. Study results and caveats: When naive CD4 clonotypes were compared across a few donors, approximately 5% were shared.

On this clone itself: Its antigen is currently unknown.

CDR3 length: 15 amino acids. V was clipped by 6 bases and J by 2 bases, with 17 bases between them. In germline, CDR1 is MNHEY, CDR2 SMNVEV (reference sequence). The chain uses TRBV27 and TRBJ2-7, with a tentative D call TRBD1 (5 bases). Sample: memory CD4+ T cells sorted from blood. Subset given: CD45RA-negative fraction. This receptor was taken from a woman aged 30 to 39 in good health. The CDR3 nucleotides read TGTGCCAGCAGGAACCTAGGGGCCCTTACCTACGAGCAGTACTTC. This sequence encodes CASRNLGALTYEQYF.